A selection of T cell receptor beta chains follows, all from one sample in a study of T cell responses to AZD1222 COVID-19 vaccine. Assay: immunoSEQ multiplex PCR; the TCRdb copy retains only in-frame clones and omits some. This table has 100,000 to 150,000 clones, roughly 91% appearing once. The source material was peripheral blood, sampled on day 0 of MenACWY control vaccination. The source of these receptors is an adult in good health. The CDR3 runs from the conserved cysteine through the conserved F or W. Each record gives: V gene, D gene, J gene, clone size, CDR3 protein, CDR3 DNA. D genes are given only for firm matches. Size is stated for part of the rows, as once, few or many counts, or as a class when the clone is expanded.

v_gene: TRBV12-3/TRBV12-4
d_gene: TRBD2
j_gene: TRBJ2-1
abundance: -
CDR3aa: CASSLERGNEQFF
CDR3nt: TGTGCCAGCAGTTTAGAGCGGGGCAATGAGCAGTTCTTC

v_gene: TRBV29-1
d_gene: TRBD1
j_gene: TRBJ2-2
abundance: -
CDR3aa: CSVGDRATGELFF
CDR3nt: TGCAGCGTCGGGGACAGGGCCACCGGGGAGCTGTTTTTT

v_gene: TRBV19
d_gene: TRBD1
j_gene: TRBJ2-4
abundance: -
CDR3aa: CASSFSRAGGKTKNIQYF
CDR3nt: TGTGCCAGTAGTTTTTCCCGGGCAGGGGGCAAGACCAAAAACATTCAGTACTTC

v_gene: TRBV4-3
d_gene: -
j_gene: TRBJ2-3
abundance: -
CDR3aa: CASSQDLGRTSSTDTQYF
CDR3nt: TGCGCCAGCAGCCAAGATTTGGGCCGGACCTCGTCGACAGATACGCAGTATTTT

v_gene: TRBV5-4
d_gene: TRBD2
j_gene: TRBJ2-2
abundance: few
CDR3aa: CASSKTSGGSKTGELFF
CDR3nt: TGTGCCAGCAGCAAAACTAGCGGGGGGTCTAAGACCGGGGAGCTGTTTTTT

v_gene: TRBV28
d_gene: -
j_gene: TRBJ2-7
abundance: -
CDR3aa: CASTSGGHYEQYF
CDR3nt: TGTGCCAGCACCTCCGGGGGACACTACGAGCAGTACTTC

v_gene: TRBV7-3
d_gene: -
j_gene: TRBJ2-1
abundance: -
CDR3aa: CASSFEAGNHNEQFF
CDR3nt: TGTGCCAGCAGCTTTGAGGCAGGGAACCACAATGAGCAGTTCTTC

v_gene: TRBV7-9
d_gene: -
j_gene: TRBJ2-1
abundance: -
CDR3aa: CASSPLGSLARGYNEQFF
CDR3nt: TGTGCCAGCAGCCCGCTAGGGTCCCTAGCCAGGGGCTACAATGAGCAGTTCTTC

v_gene: TRBV6-5
d_gene: -
j_gene: TRBJ1-2
abundance: few
CDR3aa: CASSSGQDYGYTF
CDR3nt: TGTGCCAGCAGCTCGGGACAAGACTATGGCTACACCTTC

v_gene: TRBV4-1
d_gene: -
j_gene: TRBJ2-7
abundance: -
CDR3aa: CASSQGLSYEQYF
CDR3nt: TGCGCCAGCAGCCAAGGCCTCTCCTACGAGCAGTACTTC

v_gene: TRBV4-1
d_gene: -
j_gene: TRBJ1-1
abundance: -
CDR3aa: CASSHVPGTRNTEAFF
CDR3nt: TGCGCCAGCAGCCATGTGCCCGGGACCAGGAACACTGAAGCTTTCTTT

v_gene: TRBV12-3/TRBV12-4
d_gene: -
j_gene: TRBJ2-3
abundance: -
CDR3aa: CASTRGPLPTYF
CDR3nt: TGTGCCAGCACTCGAGGGCCCTTGCCCACGTATTTT

v_gene: TRBV18
d_gene: -
j_gene: TRBJ1-1
abundance: -
CDR3aa: CASSPPRELNTEAFF
CDR3nt: TGTGCCAGCTCACCACCCAGGGAACTGAACACTGAAGCTTTCTTT

v_gene: TRBV7-9
d_gene: -
j_gene: TRBJ2-2
abundance: -
CDR3aa: CASSLGGSRTGELFF
CDR3nt: TGTGCCAGCAGCTTAGGTGGCAGCCGCACCGGGGAGCTGTTTTTT

v_gene: TRBV7-2
d_gene: -
j_gene: TRBJ1-5
abundance: -
CDR3aa: CASSLGVNQPQHF
CDR3nt: TGTGCCAGCAGCTTAGGGGTGAATCAGCCCCAGCATTTT

v_gene: TRBV7-9
d_gene: -
j_gene: TRBJ2-1
abundance: -
CDR3aa: CASSLDSNYNEQFF
CDR3nt: TGTGCCAGCAGCTTGGACTCAAACTACAATGAGCAGTTCTTC

v_gene: TRBV5-1
d_gene: -
j_gene: TRBJ1-3
abundance: -
CDR3aa: CASSLDGGPGNTIYF
CDR3nt: TGCGCCAGCAGCTTGGACGGGGGCCCTGGAAACACCATATATTTT

v_gene: TRBV27
d_gene: TRBD2
j_gene: TRBJ2-7
abundance: once
CDR3aa: CASSSRTSAPYEQYF
CDR3nt: TGTGCCAGCAGTTCACGGACTAGCGCCCCCTACGAGCAGTACTTC

v_gene: TRBV27
d_gene: -
j_gene: TRBJ1-5
abundance: -
CDR3aa: CASSLLGERQPQHF
CDR3nt: TGTGCCAGCAGTTTATTGGGGGAGAGACAGCCCCAGCATTTT

v_gene: TRBV28
d_gene: -
j_gene: TRBJ2-7
abundance: -
CDR3aa: CASSTPPSLSYEQYF
CDR3nt: TGTGCCAGCAGCACGCCGCCCTCACTCTCCTACGAGCAGTACTTC

v_gene: TRBV6-6
d_gene: TRBD1
j_gene: TRBJ1-5
abundance: -
CDR3aa: CASSSLRDSSNQPQHF
CDR3nt: TGTGCCAGCAGTTCACTACGGGACAGTAGCAATCAGCCCCAGCATTTT

v_gene: TRBV2
d_gene: -
j_gene: TRBJ1-1
abundance: -
CDR3aa: CASSRALNTEAFF
CDR3nt: TGTGCCAGCAGCAGGGCCCTCAACACTGAAGCTTTCTTT

v_gene: TRBV29-1
d_gene: -
j_gene: TRBJ2-3
abundance: once
CDR3aa: CSVEGRNTDTQYF
CDR3nt: TGCAGCGTTGAGGGTAGAAACACAGATACGCAGTATTTT

v_gene: TRBV14
d_gene: TRBD1
j_gene: TRBJ1-6
abundance: -
CDR3aa: CASSQRGDRYNSPLHF
CDR3nt: TGTGCCAGCAGCCAGAGGGGGGACAGGTATAATTCACCCCTCCACTTT

v_gene: TRBV27
d_gene: TRBD2
j_gene: TRBJ2-3
abundance: -
CDR3aa: CASSLFGGGSTDTQYF
CDR3nt: TGTGCCAGCAGTTTATTCGGCGGGGGTAGCACAGATACGCAGTATTTT

v_gene: TRBV5-1
d_gene: TRBD1
j_gene: TRBJ2-2
abundance: -
CDR3aa: CASSLWGRGSPGTGELFF
CDR3nt: TGCGCCAGCAGCTTGTGGGGCAGGGGGTCCCCGGGCACCGGGGAGCTGTTTTTT

v_gene: TRBV28
d_gene: TRBD2
j_gene: TRBJ2-3
abundance: -
CDR3aa: CAAKVGREGSTDTQYF
CDR3nt: TGTGCCGCCAAGGTCGGGCGGGAGGGCAGCACAGATACGCAGTATTTT

v_gene: TRBV2
d_gene: -
j_gene: TRBJ2-7
abundance: -
CDR3aa: CASKRRDAVDQQYF
CDR3nt: TGTGCCAGCAAACGGCGGGATGCTGTAGACCAGCAGTACTTC

v_gene: TRBV14
d_gene: -
j_gene: TRBJ1-3
abundance: -
CDR3aa: CASSQGISGNTIYF
CDR3nt: TGTGCCAGCAGCCAAGGGATATCTGGAAACACCATATATTTT

v_gene: TRBV2
d_gene: TRBD1
j_gene: TRBJ1-3
abundance: -
CDR3aa: CASSGGDRISGNTIYF
CDR3nt: TGTGCCAGCAGTGGGGGGGACAGAATATCTGGAAACACCATATATTTT

v_gene: TRBV9
d_gene: -
j_gene: TRBJ2-6
abundance: -
CDR3aa: CASSVRGGEISGANVLTF
CDR3nt: TGTGCCAGCAGCGTACGTGGGGGTGAGATCTCTGGGGCCAACGTCCTGACTTTC

v_gene: TRBV7-3
d_gene: TRBD1
j_gene: TRBJ2-5
abundance: -
CDR3aa: CASSYQGDQETQYF
CDR3nt: TGTGCCAGCAGCTACCAGGGGGACCAAGAGACCCAGTACTTC

v_gene: TRBV7-9
d_gene: -
j_gene: TRBJ2-5
abundance: -
CDR3aa: CASSSPGWETQYF
CDR3nt: TGTGCCAGCAGCTCCCCTGGGTGGGAGACCCAGTACTTC

v_gene: TRBV19
d_gene: -
j_gene: TRBJ1-5
abundance: -
CDR3aa: CASSSGVFLGNQPQHF
CDR3nt: TGTGCCAGTAGTTCAGGGGTCTTTTTAGGCAATCAGCCCCAGCATTTT

v_gene: TRBV7-3
d_gene: -
j_gene: TRBJ1-1
abundance: -
CDR3aa: CASSLRRNTEAFF
CDR3nt: TGTGCCAGCAGCTTACGCAGGAACACTGAAGCTTTCTTT

v_gene: TRBV6-6
d_gene: TRBD1
j_gene: TRBJ1-5
abundance: -
CDR3aa: CASKGTGGSNQPQHF
CDR3nt: TGTGCCAGCAAAGGGACAGGGGGAAGCAATCAGCCCCAGCATTTT

v_gene: TRBV12-3/TRBV12-4
d_gene: TRBD1
j_gene: TRBJ1-1
abundance: few
CDR3aa: CASSFRQGWAFF
CDR3nt: TGTGCCAGCAGTTTTAGACAGGGGTGGGCTTTCTTT

v_gene: TRBV7-9
d_gene: TRBD1
j_gene: TRBJ2-6
abundance: -
CDR3aa: CASSSFRDRGPGANVLTF
CDR3nt: TGTGCCAGCAGCTCCTTCCGGGACAGGGGGCCTGGGGCCAACGTCCTGACTTTC

v_gene: TRBV7-7
d_gene: -
j_gene: TRBJ2-2
abundance: -
CDR3aa: CASSLGGTHTGELFF
CDR3nt: TGTGCCAGCAGCTTAGGAGGGACCCACACCGGGGAGCTGTTTTTT

v_gene: TRBV15
d_gene: TRBD2
j_gene: TRBJ2-1
abundance: -
CDR3aa: CATSRGRLAGSNNEQFF
CDR3nt: TGTGCCACCAGCAGAGGTAGGCTAGCGGGATCCAACAATGAGCAGTTCTTC

v_gene: TRBV19
d_gene: -
j_gene: TRBJ1-4
abundance: -
CDR3aa: CASRGQNNEKLFF
CDR3nt: TGTGCCAGTAGAGGACAGAATAATGAAAAACTGTTTTTT

v_gene: TRBV7-9
d_gene: -
j_gene: TRBJ1-2
abundance: -
CDR3aa: CASSFSREEANYGYTF
CDR3nt: TGTGCCAGCAGCTTTAGCCGGGAGGAAGCTAACTATGGCTACACCTTC

v_gene: TRBV19
d_gene: TRBD1
j_gene: TRBJ1-2
abundance: -
CDR3aa: CASSSYGGTGLKRWQNYYGYTF
CDR3nt: TGTGCCAGTAGTTCTTATGGAGGGACAGGTCTGAAGAGATGGCAGAACTACTATGGCTACACCTTC

v_gene: TRBV6-4
d_gene: -
j_gene: TRBJ2-3
abundance: few
CDR3aa: CASSDSGTTDTQYF
CDR3nt: TGTGCCAGCAGTGACTCCGGGACCACAGATACGCAGTATTTT

v_gene: TRBV5-8
d_gene: -
j_gene: TRBJ1-3
abundance: -
CDR3aa: CASIEGSRSGNTIYF
CDR3nt: TGTGCCAGCATCGAGGGCAGCCGCTCTGGAAACACCATATATTTT

v_gene: TRBV28
d_gene: -
j_gene: TRBJ1-1
abundance: -
CDR3aa: CASGGHGGTEAFF
CDR3nt: TGTGCCAGCGGTGGACATGGGGGCACTGAAGCTTTCTTT

v_gene: TRBV5-8
d_gene: -
j_gene: TRBJ2-6
abundance: -
CDR3aa: CASSSDSHSGANVLTF
CDR3nt: TGTGCCAGCAGCTCGGACAGCCACTCTGGGGCCAACGTCCTGACTTTC

v_gene: TRBV6-5
d_gene: -
j_gene: TRBJ1-3
abundance: -
CDR3aa: CASSYRDSGNTIYF
CDR3nt: TGTGCCAGCAGTTACAGGGACTCTGGAAACACCATATATTTT

v_gene: TRBV19
d_gene: -
j_gene: TRBJ1-6
abundance: -
CDR3aa: CASSGYNSPLHF
CDR3nt: TGTGCCAGTAGTGGGTATAATTCACCCCTCCACTTT

v_gene: TRBV18
d_gene: TRBD1
j_gene: TRBJ1-4
abundance: -
CDR3aa: CASSLDRGTNEKLFF
CDR3nt: TGTGCCAGCTCACTGGACAGGGGAACTAATGAAAAACTGTTTTTT

v_gene: TRBV28
d_gene: TRBD1
j_gene: TRBJ1-2
abundance: -
CDR3aa: CASGGQYNYGYTF
CDR3nt: TGTGCCAGCGGGGGACAGTATAACTATGGCTACACCTTC

v_gene: TRBV9
d_gene: TRBD2
j_gene: TRBJ2-5
abundance: few
CDR3aa: CASSPEAGETQYF
CDR3nt: TGTGCCAGCAGCCCCGAAGCGGGGGAGACCCAGTACTTC

v_gene: TRBV7-2
d_gene: -
j_gene: TRBJ1-5
abundance: once
CDR3aa: CASSLDGYLNQPQHF
CDR3nt: TGTGCCAGCAGCTTAGATGGCTACCTTAATCAGCCCCAGCATTTT

v_gene: TRBV6-5
d_gene: TRBD1
j_gene: TRBJ1-4
abundance: -
CDR3aa: CASISGGGDEKLFF
CDR3nt: TGTGCCAGCATCTCAGGGGGGGGAGATGAAAAACTGTTTTTT

v_gene: TRBV28
d_gene: -
j_gene: TRBJ2-1
abundance: -
CDR3aa: CASSGSYNEQFF
CDR3nt: TGTGCCAGCAGCGGCTCCTACAATGAGCAGTTCTTC